This section outlines one T cell receptor beta chain sequence together with its context. This sample was included in a study of T cells expressing NK-cell markers. The CDR3 is made up of 14 amino acids. TCRdb derives one entry per CDR3 protein from the 5' RACE reads, leaving out DNA. This sample's clone table lists about 460,000 distinct CDR3 sequences. The sequence came from a woman aged 50 to 60 in good health. This sequence joins TRBV12-3 or TRBV12-4 and TRBJ1-5. The sequenced sample was blood T cells: a sorted CD56 or NKG2C T cell subset, CD4+ or CD8+ T cells, or bulk PBMC T cells (not recorded which). The CDR3 spells CASSLSTAYQPQHF.